This T cell receptor beta chain appears in the sequencing data of a study of metastatic and nonmetastatic thyroid tumors. Study-wide background: For malignant and benign thyroid patients, tumor or nodule tissue and blood were the sources whose repertoires were compared. General study points: Compared with benign nodules, malignant thyroid tumors were reported to have significantly higher TCR beta diversity in both blood and tumor.

This clone was found many times. Antigen: not known. In the authors' methods: In papillary thyroid cancer, a distant-metastasis classifier was built using CDR3 differences across clinicopathological groups. TCRdb re-called clones from the PCR reads using MiXCR. It is TCRdb's table, rather than the study itself, that gives the V and J calls and clone size. Among tens of thousands of clones listed, around a quarter were seen once. No treatment of any kind had been given to any patient before thyroid surgery. The clonotype originates from a female donor with papillary thyroid cancer or a benign thyroid nodule (not recorded which). Some clones in this sample may be carry-over from other donors' samples. The sequencing sample was made of blood.

In nucleotides, the CDR3 is TGCAGCGCCGTAGGACTAGCATCTGGTGAGCAGTTCTTC. This encodes CSAVGLASGEQFF. The chain employs TRBV20-1 and TRBJ2-1, with TRBD2 matching 8 bases. Germline lookup yields CDR1 DFQATT and CDR2 SNEGSKA (reference sequence). The CDR3 has 13 residues.